This TCR beta chain appears in the sequencing data of a study of post-analysis software for immune sequencing data. Overall study: Disease courses included relapsing-remitting, secondary progressive and progressive-relapsing multiple sclerosis.

Study-level results: TRBV segments more frequent in patients than in controls numbered five and included TRBV5-6, TRBV5-1 and TRBV20-1. Normalized Chao1 diversity was significantly lower in multiple sclerosis patients than in controls.

Carried by the TCR beta cDNA libraries were unique molecular identifiers. Each CDR3 protein gets one entry after TCRdb re-called the PCR reads with MiXCR. This repertoire shows about half a million distinct CDR3 sequences, 30% to 40% found once; its top ten account for roughly 6%. This CDR3 has 16 residues. V lost 4 bases and J lost 0, with 13 bases in between. Germline-derived CDR1 and CDR2 are MGHRA and YSYEKL. The sample holds a few counts of this clonotype. No antigen is known for it. Material for sequencing was blood. The TCR originated in a girl aged 2-17 years with multiple sclerosis. This rearrangement joins TRBV4-1 to TRBJ2-4; possible D gene TRBD2, 6 bases. This chain's CDR3 is CASSRLQTRAKNIQYF. The CDR3 DNA reads TGCGCCAGCAGCCGCCTACAGACTAGAGCCAAAAACATTCAGTACTTC.